These 13 T cell receptor beta chains were sequenced from one sample in a study of T cells after yellow fever vaccination. TCRdb reprocessed the 5' RACE reads via MiXCR and lists one record per CDR3 protein. The table includes under 70,000 distinct CDR3 sequences, roughly 7.4% detected once. The source material was CD8+ T cells sorted from PBMCs, sampled on the day of the first yellow fever vaccination. The receptors come from a man in his late teens or twenties who received the YFV17D yellow fever vaccine.

This clonotype has at least ten counts. The chain joins TRBV14 to TRBJ2-5, with D hard to call. Trimming took off 4 bases at V and 1 base at J, with 7 bases between the two ends. This CDR3 contains 13 residues. The V gene's germline CDR1 is SGHDN and CDR2 FVKESK. CDR3 bases: TGTGCCAGCAGCCTCCGGGTCCAAGAGACCCAGTACTTC. Its translation is CASSLRVQETQYF.

The table lists this clonotype with many counts. The chain carries TRBV14 and TRBJ2-3; D is perhaps TRBD2 (5 bases). Germline V gene lookup returns CDR1 SGHDN and CDR2 FVKESK. This CDR3 has 15 residues. V dropped 4 bases and J dropped 4 bases, with 15 bases sitting between them. This CDR3 is CASSLGVISPDTQYF. The CDR3 bases are TGTGCCAGCAGCCTCGGGGTTATCTCCCCAGATACGCAGTATTTT.

The chain couples TRBV11-2 to TRBJ1-2; no firm D call. The V end was cut by 2 bases, the J end by 4 bases, with 11 bases between. The germline gives CDR1 SGHAT, CDR2 FQNNGV. The CDR3 extends over 14 amino acids. CDR3: CASSLISSLYGYTF. In nucleotides, the CDR3 is TGTGCCAGCAGCTTAATTTCGTCCCTCTATGGCTACACCTTC.

At least ten counts were recorded for this clonotype. The chain carries TRBV25-1 and TRBJ2-1; 11 nucleotides align to TRBD2. Trimming at V came to 4 bases and at J to 4 bases, leaving 0 bases not matched to a gene. The CDR3 is made up of 14 amino acids. Germline CDR1 reads MGHDK; CDR2 reads SYGVNS. The CDR3 nucleotides are TGTGCCAGCAGTGGACTAGCGGGGTACAATGAGCAGTTCTTC. Translating it yields CASSGLAGYNEQFF. Full variable domain (missing parts from reference TRBV25-1 and TRBJ2-1): EADIYQTPRYLVIGTGKKITLECSQTMGHDKMYWYQQDPGMELHLIHYSYGVNSTEKGDLSSESTVSRIRTEHFPLTLESARPSHTSQYLCASSGLAGYNEQFFGPGTRLTVL.

This clonotype has at least ten counts. Here the CDR3 reads CASSPTGNTEAFF. CDR3 DNA: TGTGCCAGCAGCCCGACAGGGAACACTGAAGCTTTCTTT. J is TRBJ1-1 and V is TRBV7-9, with a possible D match to TRBD1 (6 bases). Germline V gene lookup returns CDR1 SEHNR and CDR2 FQNEAQ (reference sequence). The CDR3 has 13 residues. Trimming took off 5 bases at V and 1 base at J, with 8 bases between the two ends.

This clonotype has ten or more counts. The J gene is TRBJ2-1, the V gene TRBV28, with D maybe TRBD2 (6 bases). Trimming removed 3 bases from V and 4 bases from J, with 13 bases in between. The germline CDR1 and CDR2 sequences are MDHEN and SYDVKM. The CDR3 contains 15 residues. The CDR3 loop is CASSLRGAGYNEQFF. The CDR3 coding sequence is TGTGCCAGCAGTTTGCGGGGCGCGGGGTACAATGAGCAGTTCTTC.

This clonotype came up many times. V and J are TRBV2 and TRBJ2-7; D may be TRBD1 (6 bases). V was trimmed by 7 bases and J by 0 bases, leaving 10 bases between them. The germline V gene has CDR1 SNHLY and CDR2 FYNNEI. The CDR3 sequence is 13 residues long. The DNA for the CDR3 is TGTGCCAGCACCCGACAGGACTCCTACGAGCAGTACTTC. Its translation: CASTRQDSYEQYF.

This clonotype occurred a few times. The V gene is TRBV19, the J gene TRBJ1-1; D is perhaps TRBD1 (5 bases). V was clipped by 6 bases and J by 6 bases, with 11 bases between them. CDR1 is LNHDA and CDR2 is SQIVND in the germline V gene (reference sequence). The CDR3 is 12 amino acids. The DNA for the CDR3 is TGTGCCAGTAGGACCCGAGGGGCTGAAGCTTTCTTT. It codes for CASRTRGAEAFF.

J is TRBJ1-6 and V is TRBV25-1; D unresolved. The V gene's germline CDR1 is MGHDK and CDR2 SYGVNS. V was pared by 6 bases and J by 0 bases, with 12 bases between. The CDR3 runs to 16 residues. CDR3 sequence: CASSDRGSSYNSPLHF. As DNA, the CDR3 is TGTGCCAGCAGCGACCGGGGAAGCTCCTATAATTCACCCCTCCACTTT.

The chain combines TRBV3-1 with TRBJ1-2, with D unresolved. Per the germline V gene, CDR1 is LGHDT and CDR2 is YNNKEL (reference sequence). There are 11 residues in the CDR3. V lost 1 base to trimming and J lost 4 bases, with 1 base between them. The CDR3 nucleotides are TGTGCCAGCAGCCAAGGCTATGGCTACACCTTC. Its translation is CASSQGYGYTF.

This clonotype was detected many times. The chain joins TRBV6-6 to TRBJ1-1; the D is unclear. V shed 5 bases and J shed 1 base, with 2 bases lying between them. The germline V gene has CDR1 MNHNY and CDR2 SVGAGI (reference sequence). The CDR3 has 11 amino acids. The CDR3 region has the DNA TGTGCCAGCAGTAAGAACACTGAAGCTTTCTTT. Amino acid sequence: CASSKNTEAFF.

This clonotype was picked up a small number of times. J is TRBJ2-1 and V is TRBV11-2, with a tentative D call TRBD2 (6 bases). CDR1 and CDR2 from the germline V gene are SGHAT and FQNNGV. The CDR3 runs 15 residues. Trimming took 3 bases from V and 2 from J, leaving 11 bases between them. The CDR3 coding sequence is TGTGCCAGCAGCTTTGGGCGGGGACCCTACAATGAGCAGTTCTTC. Translating it yields CASSFGRGPYNEQFF.

With respect to this clonotype: A much larger clone differs from this one at a single base, so this may be a read error. DNA of the CDR3: TGTGCCAGCAGCTTATCCACCCCGGGGGGGCAGGACAATGAGCAGTTCTTC. Residues: CASSLSTPGGQDNEQFF. V usage is TRBV7-6 and J usage is TRBJ2-1; 8 nucleotides match TRBD2. Germline values: CDR1 SGHVS, CDR2 FNYEAQ. The CDR3 is 17 amino acids. J lost 5 bases, V lost 2 bases, and 11 bases had no gene match.